The next 20 T cell receptor beta chains were all read from a single sample in a study of CD8+ T cells in alopecia areata. Once RNA had been extracted, it was reverse transcribed into cDNA to act as the sequencing template. The data were produced by immunoSEQ multiplex PCR, yet TCRdb's version contains in-frame clones alone and is incomplete. The table lists 200,000 to 250,000 clones, more than 55% of them singletons, with 4% to 6% in the top ten. The sequenced sample was CD8+ T cells sorted from blood. These receptors originate from a human donor in good health.

Comment on this clone: Different DNA sequences within this sample yield the same CDR3. This sequence joins TRBV5-6 and TRBJ2-1; no clear D gene. Trimming took off 0 bases at V and 6 bases at J, with 4 bases between the two ends. There are 12 residues in the CDR3. Germline values: CDR1 SGHDT, CDR2 YYEEEE. The CDR3 loop reads CASSLGGNEQFF. CDR3 nucleotide sequence: TGTGCCAGCAGCTTGGGCGGCAATGAGCAGTTCTTC.

Of note for this clone: Other DNA sequences in the same sample also yield this CDR3. The CDR3 DNA reads TGTGCCAGCAGTTTAGGAAGGAACACTGAAGCTTTCTTT. Amino acids: CASSLGRNTEAFF. The J gene is TRBJ1-1, the V gene TRBV27; D call uncertain. Between the trimmed V and J ends, which lost 2 bases and 1 base, there was a span of 5 bases. Looked up from germline, CDR1 is MNHEY and CDR2 is SMNVEV (reference sequence). CDR3 length: 13 amino acids.

V is TRBV18 and J is TRBJ2-1; 9 bases fit TRBD1. V trimming: 1 base; J trimming: 8 bases; junction bases outside the gene matches: 12. Germline CDR1 is KGHSH and CDR2 is LQKENI. CDR3 length: 17 amino acids. The CDR3 DNA reads as TGTGCCAGCTCACCACAAGCTCCGGGACAGGGAGAAGATGAGCAGTTCTTC. Residues: CASSPQAPGQGEDEQFF.

This clone was observed once. The CDR3 DNA follows: TGTGCCAGCAGTTTGGGGACAGGACCGCCATCCTACGAGCAGTACTTC. The encoded protein is CASSLGTGPPSYEQYF. This chain links TRBV27 with TRBJ2-7; 8 positions agree with TRBD1. Germline trimming cut 3 bases from V and 1 base from J; bases unmatched to any gene: 8. This CDR3 contains 16 residues. The germline V gene has CDR1 MNHEY and CDR2 SMNVEV (reference sequence).

The chain couples TRBV5-1 to TRBJ1-1, with TRBD1 identical over 8 bases. Germline V lookup: CDR1 SGHRS, CDR2 YFSETQ. V lost 0 bases, J lost 4 bases, and 11 bases stayed unmatched. CDR3 size: 17 residues. CDR3 sequence (DNA): TGCGCCAGCAGCTTGGACAATGGACAGGGTGGTGGCACTGAAGCTTTCTTT. Translated, it gives CASSLDNGQGGGTEAFF.

The gene calls are TRBV27 and TRBJ2-5, with D uncertain. Germline V gives CDR1 MNHEY, CDR2 SMNVEV (reference sequence). This CDR3 has 14 residues. V was shortened by 0 bases and J by 4 bases, with 9 bases between the two germline ends. The CDR3 nucleotides read TGTGCCAGCAGTTTATCGGCCAAATCAGAGACCCAGTACTTC. This sequence encodes CASSLSAKSETQYF.

V is TRBV2 and J is TRBJ2-5; D might be TRBD1 (5 bases). The CDR3 contains 13 residues. Trimming pared 6 bases from V and 6 bases from J, leaving 14 bases between. The germline CDR1 and CDR2 sequences are SNHLY and FYNNEI. The CDR3 coding sequence is TGTGCCAGCAGAGACCCGGACACTCAGACCCAGTACTTC. It is translated as CASRDPDTQTQYF.

In its sample, this clone was seen once. The chain uses TRBV4-1 and TRBJ2-3; tentatively, D is TRBD2 (5 bases). From germline, CDR1 is MGHRA and CDR2 YSYEKL. V lost 1 base and J lost 1, with 9 bases in between. The CDR3 runs 15 residues. CDR3: CASSQGYSGTDTQYF. CDR3 in DNA: TGCGCCAGCAGCCAAGGGTATAGCGGCACAGATACGCAGTATTTT.

With respect to this clone: Within the sample, other DNA sequences also encode this same CDR3. The chain recombines TRBV5-6 with TRBJ1-2; D gene uncertain. Trimming took off 2 bases at V and 0 bases at J, with 5 bases between the two ends. This CDR3 has 13 amino acids. Germline V lookup: CDR1 SGHDT, CDR2 YYEEEE. The CDR3, as DNA: TGTGCCAGCAGCTTAGGAACTAACTATGGCTACACCTTC. Amino acids: CASSLGTNYGYTF.

The chain has TRBV19 and TRBJ1-5, with D hard to call. The length of the CDR3 is 15 residues. V lost 7 bases and J lost 1, with 14 bases in between. Germline CDR1 and CDR2: LNHDA and SQIVND (reference sequence). The DNA for the CDR3 is TGTGCCAGTAACCCGTTGGGCGGGAGCAATCAGCCCCAGCATTTT. Protein sequence: CASNPLGGSNQPQHF.

The chain links TRBV6-5 to TRBJ1-6; weak D call: TRBD1 (5 bases). Germline V lookup: CDR1 MNHEY, CDR2 SVGAGI. V gave up 2 bases and J gave up 7 bases, with 9 bases separating them. CDR3 length: 14 residues. The chain's CDR3 is CASSYGGWNSPLHF. As DNA, the CDR3 is TGTGCCAGCAGTTACGGGGGGTGGAATTCACCCCTCCACTTT.

The sample holds a few counts of this clone. It may be a read error: a sequence one base away is much more abundant. This chain links TRBV28 with TRBJ1-5; the D is unclear. Germline V lookup: CDR1 MDHEN, CDR2 SYDVKM. This CDR3 is built from 11 residues. V gave up 6 bases and J gave up 3 bases, with 3 bases separating them. The CDR3 here is CASRANQPQHF. CDR3 in DNA: TGTGCCAGCAGAGCCAATCAGCCCCAGCATTTT.

The V and J genes are TRBV29-1 and TRBJ2-3, with no clear D. Germline lookup yields CDR1 SQVTM and CDR2 ANQGSEA. The germline V and J ends were trimmed by 3 bases and 6 bases, with 13 bases remaining between them. There are 13 residues in the CDR3. In DNA, the CDR3 is TGCAGCGTTGAGGTTGACCCCTGGGATACGCAGTATTTT. Amino acid sequence: CSVEVDPWDTQYF.

The chain is built from TRBV25-1 and TRBJ1-6; unclear D gene. Germline CDR1 MGHDK, CDR2 SYGVNS. The CDR3 runs to 12 residues. V was cut by 4 bases and J by 13 bases, with 11 bases left in between. This CDR3 reads CASSGGDPPLHF. CDR3 nucleotides: TGTGCCAGCAGTGGGGGTGATCCCCCCCTCCACTTT.

This clone showed up just a few times. The rearrangement links TRBV7-9 to TRBJ2-6; TRBD1 matches at 8 bases. V lost 4 bases to trimming and J lost 0 bases; unmatched junction nucleotides: 8. Germline V gives CDR1 SEHNR, CDR2 FQNEAQ (reference sequence). The CDR3 has 18 amino acids. CDR3 nucleotide sequence: TGTGCCAGCAGCTCAACAGACAGGGGAAGCTCTGGGGCCAACGTCCTGACTTTC. Its translation is CASSSTDRGSSGANVLTF.

This clone has only a few counts. The chain combines TRBV4-1 with TRBJ1-5; D ambiguous. The V gene's germline CDR1 is MGHRA and CDR2 YSYEKL. The CDR3 runs 14 residues. The V gene lost 0 bases and the J gene lost 7 bases, with 10 bases spanning the gap. The CDR3 DNA reads as TGCGCCAGCAGCCAAGAATTGGGGTTGCAGCCCCAGCATTTT. It yields the protein CASSQELGLQPQHF.

The chain recombines TRBV29-1 with TRBJ1-2, with a tentative D call TRBD1 (6 bases). V lost 6 bases, J lost 8 bases, and 16 bases lay in between. Germline CDR1 reads SQVTM; CDR2 reads ANQGSEA. The CDR3 is 12 residues long. The CDR3 nucleotides read TGCAGCGTGATCACAGGGAGTGGAGGCTACACCTTC. This sequence encodes CSVITGSGGYTF.

This sequence joins TRBV6-5 and TRBJ1-2; 9 bases align to TRBD1. The length of the CDR3 is 15 residues. In germline, CDR1 is MNHEY, CDR2 SVGAGI. J gave up 2 bases and V 5 bases, and 6 bases lay outside the gene matches. The CDR3, as DNA: TGTGCCAGCAGTCCCGGGACAGGGAGGAACTATGGCTACACCTTC. Its protein product is CASSPGTGRNYGYTF.

The rearrangement joins TRBV25-1 to TRBJ1-2; D possibly corresponds to TRBD1 (5 bases). Trimming removed 1 base from V and 8 bases from J, with 14 bases in between. The length of the CDR3 is 14 residues. The germline gives CDR1 MGHDK, CDR2 SYGVNS. The CDR3 DNA sequence: TGTGCCAGCAGTGAATCCCTCCGACAGACGGGCTACACCTTC. Translating it yields CASSESLRQTGYTF.

This chain joins TRBV7-8 and TRBJ2-1; 9 bases align to TRBD2. The trim removed 5 bases at V and 2 bases at J, leaving 1 base unmatched. The CDR3 totals 14 residues. The germline V gene has CDR1 SGHVS and CDR2 FQNEAQ. The CDR3 DNA reads as TGTGCCAGCAGCCCTAGCGGGACCTACAATGAGCAGTTCTTC. Its translation: CASSPSGTYNEQFF.